The present T cell receptor beta chain was sequenced within a study of CD8 T cells in ankylosing spondylitis. Study-wide results and limits: Seemingly distinctive of ankylosing spondylitis blood was a TCR beta motif formed by eight highly homologous variants.

Trimming took 1 base from V and 10 from J; bases not matched to a gene: 10. This CDR3 spans 14 amino acids. Germline values: CDR1 DFQATT, CDR2 SNEGSKA (reference sequence). Many counts were recorded for this clonotype. What it binds is not known. TCRdb redid the calling of the 5' RACE reads with MiXCR, one entry per CDR3 protein. The table records roughly 670,000 distinct CDR3 sequences, 15% to 20% of them present only once. This chain links TRBV20-1 with TRBJ2-1; 7 nucleotides line up with TRBD2. Sample: blood, either unsorted or a sorted T cell fraction (not recorded which). This receptor was identified in a male donor with ankylosing spondylitis. CDR3 sequence reads: CSARVAGEIREQFF. The CDR3 DNA sequence: TGCAGTGCTAGAGTGGCGGGAGAGATTAGGGAGCAGTTCTTC.